The 29 T cell receptor beta chains in this list originate from one sample, sequenced in a study of blood T cell repertoires in COVID-19. TCRdb keeps only in-frame clones here, not all; method: immunoSEQ multiplex PCR. In the table there are 97,000 or so clones, 90% of which are singletons. The sample was peripheral blood. Every receptor here comes from a man between 60 and 70 years old with acute or convalescent COVID-19.

The rearrangement joins TRBV6-5 to TRBJ2-4, with a tentative D call TRBD1 (6 bases). Between the trimmed V and J ends, which lost 6 bases and 4 bases, there was a span of 13 bases. Germline CDR1 and CDR2: MNHEY and SVGAGI. The CDR3 totals 14 residues. This CDR3 reads CASRTTGTKNIQYF. CDR3 DNA: TGTGCCAGCAGAACCACCGGGACAAAAAACATTCAGTACTTC.

V and J are TRBV19 and TRBJ1-1; 7 nucleotides agree with TRBD1. Germline CDR1 is LNHDA and CDR2 is SQIVND (reference sequence). This CDR3 comprises 14 residues. The V segment lost 7 bases and the J segment 4 bases; nucleotides outside the gene matches: 9. The CDR3 DNA reads TGTGCCAGTACCAGACAGGGTCGGCTCACTGAAGCTTTCTTT. This sequence encodes CASTRQGRLTEAFF. Full variable domain (outside the CDR3, taken from reference TRBV19 and TRBJ1-1): DGGITQSPKYLFRKEGQNVTLSCEQNLNHDAMYWYRQDPGQGLRLIYYSQIVNDFQKGDIAEGYSVSREKKESFPLTVTSAQKNPTAFYLCASTRQGRLTEAFFGQGTRLTVV.

V and J are TRBV19 and TRBJ2-2; D may be TRBD2 (5 bases). This CDR3 has 16 amino acids. Germline V gene lookup returns CDR1 LNHDA and CDR2 SQIVND (reference sequence). V was clipped by 5 bases and J by 4 bases, with 17 bases between them. The CDR3 DNA reads TGTGCCAGTAGTGTAGCGCCGGGTAGAGGCACCGGGGAGCTGTTTTTT. Residues: CASSVAPGRGTGELFF.

The rearrangement joins TRBV5-6 to TRBJ1-2, with 8 bases matching TRBD1. The CDR3 covers 16 residues. From germline, CDR1 is SGHDT and CDR2 YYEEEE. V lost 4 bases to trimming and J lost 8 bases; unmatched junction nucleotides: 16. This chain's CDR3 is CASSPNRGWFSTGYTF. The CDR3 coding sequence is TGTGCCAGCAGCCCCAACAGGGGGTGGTTTTCTACGGGCTACACCTTC.

This clone was seen just once. The chain is built from TRBV6-5 and TRBJ2-7; the match to TRBD1 covers 8 bases. The CDR3 extends over 15 amino acids. In germline, CDR1 is MNHEY, CDR2 SVGAGI. V shed 5 bases, J shed 1 base, and the junction held 7 bases outside the gene matches. CDR3 sequence: CASSHTGGLSYEQYF. In DNA, the CDR3 is TGTGCCAGCAGTCATACAGGGGGGCTTTCCTACGAGCAGTACTTC.

This clone came up once. The chain recombines TRBV10-1 with TRBJ2-5, with D maybe TRBD2 (5 bases). V was pared by 0 bases and J by 2 bases, with 7 bases between. The CDR3 length is 14 residues. Germline CDR1 WNHNN, CDR2 SYGVQD (reference sequence). CDR3: CASSESGRQETQYF. CDR3 bases: TGCGCCAGCAGTGAGTCGGGGAGACAAGAGACCCAGTACTTC.

The chain couples TRBV11-2 to TRBJ2-7; D perhaps matches TRBD1 (5 bases). V gave up 3 bases and J gave up 6 bases, with 12 bases separating them. The germline V gene has CDR1 SGHAT and CDR2 FQNNGV. The CDR3 consists of 13 residues. The CDR3 loop is CASSFLRVSEQYF. Here the CDR3 DNA reads TGTGCCAGCAGCTTCCTCAGGGTCAGCGAGCAGTACTTC.

The chain joins TRBV27 to TRBJ1-1, with D perhaps TRBD1 (5 bases). The CDR3 is made up of 14 amino acids. V was trimmed by 2 bases and J by 6 bases, leaving 13 bases between them. The germline V gene encodes CDR1 MNHEY and CDR2 SMNVEV (reference sequence). DNA for the CDR3: TGTGCCAGCAGTTTACGACAGAACTATGCTGAAGCTTTCTTT. This encodes CASSLRQNYAEAFF.

The rearrangement joins TRBV3-1 (or the pseudogene TRBV3-2) to TRBJ1-2; weak D call: TRBD1 (6 bases). This CDR3 contains 17 residues. The germline CDR1 and CDR2 sequences are LGHDT and YNNKEL (reference sequence). Trimming took 1 base from V and 2 from J, leaving 17 bases between them. Written as DNA, the CDR3 is TGTGCCAGCAGCCAAGGCAGGATCGGGGGGCGGAACTATGGCTACACCTTC. Protein: CASSQGRIGGRNYGYTF.

This clone was found once. The chain links TRBV3-1 (or the pseudogene TRBV3-2) to TRBJ1-5, with D perhaps TRBD1 (6 bases). The CDR3 length is 13 residues. The germline CDR1 and CDR2 sequences are LGHDT and YNNKEL (reference sequence). Trimming left V 3 bases short and J 5 bases short, with 8 bases between. The CDR3 region has the DNA TGTGCCAGCAGCCAGTCAGGGGATCAGCCCCAGCATTTT. It specifies CASSQSGDQPQHF.

This clone was seen once. The chain has TRBV19 and TRBJ1-5; 7 bases line up with TRBD1. The CDR3 is 15 amino acids. Germline values: CDR1 LNHDA, CDR2 SQIVND (reference sequence). V dropped 3 bases and J dropped 6; count of bases not matched to a gene: 8. Here the CDR3 reads CASSMMTGPTQPQHF. The CDR3 DNA reads as TGTGCCAGTAGTATGATGACAGGGCCTACTCAGCCCCAGCATTTT.

The gene calls are TRBV9 and TRBJ1-4; 9 bases align to TRBD1. This CDR3 spans 15 amino acids. V lost 3 bases, J lost 8 bases, and 8 bases stayed unmatched. CDR1 is SGDLS and CDR2 is YYNGEE in the germline V gene. The chain's CDR3 is CASSDWTGEKEKLFF. The CDR3 DNA reads as TGTGCCAGCAGCGATTGGACAGGGGAAAAAGAAAAACTGTTTTTT.

The chain links TRBV7-7 to TRBJ2-5, with 14 bases lining up with TRBD2. Germline trimming cut 4 bases from V and 7 bases from J; bases unmatched to any gene: 5. Germline CDR1 SSHAT, CDR2 FNYEAQ (reference sequence). The length of the CDR3 is 15 residues. The CDR3 region is CASSSGLAGGGTQYF. DNA for the CDR3: TGTGCCAGCAGCTCCGGACTAGCGGGGGGAGGGACCCAGTACTTC.

V usage is TRBV5-6 and J usage is TRBJ2-7, with D hard to call. Germline lookup yields CDR1 SGHDT and CDR2 YYEEEE. V was trimmed by 4 bases and J by 0 bases, leaving 14 bases between them. This CDR3 comprises 15 residues. The CDR3 here is CASSRPDISSYEQYV. CDR3 in DNA: TGTGCCAGCAGCCGACCTGACATCAGCTCCTACGAGCAGTACGTC.

This rearrangement joins TRBV5-6 to TRBJ2-5; 7 positions agree with TRBD2. Trimming took 0 bases from V and 5 from J; bases not matched to a gene: 1. The CDR3 spans 13 residues. The germline V gene encodes CDR1 SGHDT and CDR2 YYEEEE. The CDR3, as DNA: TGTGCCAGCAGCTTGGGGCGGGGGGAGACCCAGTACTTC. Amino acid sequence: CASSLGRGETQYF.

The genes are TRBV6-5 and TRBJ1-2, with D tentatively TRBD1 (6 bases). Germline CDR1 is MNHEY and CDR2 is SVGAGI. This CDR3 comprises 15 residues. V was trimmed by 1 base and J by 2 bases, leaving 11 bases between them. The CDR3 sequence is CASSYYRGANYGYTF. In nucleotides, the CDR3 is TGTGCCAGCAGTTACTACCGGGGGGCGAACTATGGCTACACCTTC.

The V call is TRBV19, the J call TRBJ1-2; D may be TRBD1 (6 bases). CDR3 size: 13 residues. V lost 6 bases and J 7 bases, leaving 15 bases between the germline ends. Germline V CDR1 and CDR2: LNHDA, SQIVND (reference sequence). The CDR3 DNA reads as TGTGCCAGTAGCTACAGGGAGACCCTTGGCTACACCTTC. Residues: CASSYRETLGYTF.

The chain couples TRBV7-8 to TRBJ1-5; TRBD1 matches at 11 bases. Trimming cost V 11 bases and J 6 bases; bases outside gene matches: 6. Germline V gene lookup returns CDR1 SGHVS and CDR2 FQNEAQ. This CDR3 region has 13 residues. CDR3 region: CAAGQGAGQPQHF. In DNA form, the CDR3 reads TGTGCCGCCGGACAGGGGGCGGGTCAGCCCCAGCATTTT.

The V and J genes are TRBV7-7 and TRBJ2-2; D possibly corresponds to TRBD1 (5 bases). This CDR3 is built from 14 residues. Trimming pared 5 bases from V and 5 bases from J, leaving 12 bases between. CDR1 SSHAT and CDR2 FNYEAQ come from the germline V gene (reference sequence). Written as DNA, the CDR3 is TGTGCCAGCAGCCTAGGACACAATACCGGGGAGCTGTTTTTT. It codes for CASSLGHNTGELFF.

V gene TRBV3-1 (or the pseudogene TRBV3-2) combines with J gene TRBJ2-1; 13 positions agree with TRBD2. Germline V gene lookup returns CDR1 LGHDT and CDR2 YNNKEL (reference sequence). The CDR3 length is 18 residues. Losses at the gene ends were 4 bases for V and 2 bases for J; bases not matched to a gene: 8. For the CDR3, the DNA is TGTGCCAGCAGCCCGTATACTAGCGGGGGGGCCCCCTACAATGAGCAGTTCTTC. Amino acids: CASSPYTSGGAPYNEQFF.

This clone was detected once. The rearrangement uses TRBV14 and TRBJ2-5; TRBD1 aligns across 7 bases. CDR1 SGHDN and CDR2 FVKESK come from the germline V gene. With 4 bases clipped from V and 5 bases from J, the junction kept 16 bases outside the gene matches. The length of the CDR3 is 17 residues. The CDR3 here is CASSPGPGQVGRETQYF. For the CDR3, the DNA is TGTGCCAGCAGCCCAGGCCCCGGACAGGTTGGTCGTGAGACCCAGTACTTC.

The chain couples TRBV14 to TRBJ1-3; 8 nucleotides align to TRBD1. CDR1 and CDR2 from the germline V gene are SGHDN and FVKESK. The CDR3 extends over 15 amino acids. Losses at the gene ends were 1 base for V and 4 bases for J; bases not matched to a gene: 3. As DNA, the CDR3 is TGTGCCAGCAGCCAAGCCCGACAGGGGGGAAACACCATATATTTT. This translates into CASSQARQGGNTIYF.

The chain recombines TRBV7-9 with TRBJ2-5, with 7 bases aligning to TRBD2. Trimming at V came to 6 bases and at J to 3 bases, leaving 4 bases not matched to a gene. CDR3 size: 13 residues. Germline loops: CDR1 SEHNR, CDR2 FQNEAQ (reference sequence). The CDR3 DNA follows: TGTGCCAGCAGTTGGGGGGGTAAAGAGACCCAGTACTTC. Translated: CASSWGGKETQYF. Supplemented by reference TRBV7-9 and TRBJ2-5, the full variable domain reads DTGVSQNPRHKITKRGQNVTFRCDPISEHNRLYWYRQTLGQGPEFLTYFQNEAQLEKSRLLSDRFSAERPKGSFSTLEIQRTEQGDSAMYLCASSWGGKETQYFGPGTRLLVL.

This clone was recorded once. The V call is TRBV7-2, the J call TRBJ1-2, with D possibly being TRBD1 (6 bases). The CDR3 has 14 amino acids. Germline loops: CDR1 SGHTA, CDR2 FQGNSA. Between the trimmed V and J ends, which lost 5 bases and 4 bases, there was a span of 14 bases. The CDR3 loop is CASSPGTPLYGYTF. As DNA, the CDR3 is TGTGCCAGCAGCCCCGGGACACCCCTCTATGGCTACACCTTC.

This chain connects TRBV5-1 to TRBJ2-2; possibly TRBD1 for D (6 bases). With 1 base removed from V and 7 bases from J, the gap between germline ends came to 11 bases. CDR3 size: 14 residues. CDR1 is SGHRS, CDR2 YFSETQ, per germline. CDR3 residues: CASSLPRGGGELFF. CDR3 nucleotide sequence: TGCGCCAGCAGCTTGCCCAGGGGCGGCGGGGAGCTGTTTTTT.

The genes are TRBV19 and TRBJ2-3, with 8 positions matching TRBD2. The junction had 6 bases not matched to a gene; V was cut back by 5 bases and J by 2 bases. Germline loops: CDR1 LNHDA, CDR2 SQIVND (reference sequence). The CDR3 sequence is 15 residues long. The CDR3 sequence: CASSYGGGTTDTQYF. The CDR3 bases are TGTGCCAGTAGTTATGGCGGGGGGACCACAGATACGCAGTATTTT.

The rearrangement joins TRBV6-4 to TRBJ1-5; D gene ambiguous. The CDR3 runs to 14 residues. Germline CDR1 reads MRHNA; CDR2 reads SNTAGT. V lost 8 bases to trimming and J lost 0 bases, with 11 bases between them. The DNA for the CDR3 is TGTGCCAGCTCTAAAGAATTTAGCAATCAGCCCCAGCATTTT. Residues: CASSKEFSNQPQHF.

CDR3 region: CASSPHQGSRYEQYF. CDR3 DNA: TGCGCCAGCAGCCCCCATCAGGGAAGTCGCTACGAGCAGTACTTC. The chain is built from TRBV5-1 and TRBJ2-7, with a possible D match to TRBD1 (5 bases). Germline V gene data show CDR1 as SGHRS and CDR2 as YFSETQ. The CDR3 contains 15 residues. V lost 4 bases and J 3 bases, leaving 17 bases between the germline ends.

This chain uses TRBV25-1 with TRBJ1-2; D is uncertain. This CDR3 spans 13 amino acids. Per the germline V gene, CDR1 is MGHDK and CDR2 is SYGVNS. V was pared by 4 bases and J by 4 bases, with 10 bases between. CDR3 sequence reads: CASSAGTGYGYTF. Here the CDR3 DNA reads TGTGCCAGCAGTGCCGGTACCGGCTATGGCTACACCTTC.